The 24 T cell receptor beta chains below were found in one sample sequenced in a study of blood T cell repertoires in COVID-19. TCRdb keeps only in-frame clones here, not all; method: immunoSEQ multiplex PCR. The table shows hundreds of thousands of clones, with roughly 87% occurring only once. Sequences were obtained from PBMCs or T cells enriched from blood (not recorded which). The receptors here all came from a woman aged 18-29 years who had recovered from COVID-19.

DNA for the CDR3: TGTGCCAGCAGCTGGACCCTTGGGACTAGAAACACCATATATTTT. Amino acids: CASSWTLGTRNTIYF. The chain couples TRBV2 to TRBJ1-3, with D tentatively TRBD1 (5 bases). Germline CDR1 reads SNHLY; CDR2 reads FYNNEI. With 6 bases removed from V and 5 bases from J, the gap between germline ends came to 17 bases. This CDR3 spans 15 amino acids.

The V and J genes are TRBV4-3 and TRBJ2-2; 13 positions agree with TRBD2. The CDR3 covers 17 residues. After removal of 1 base from V and 2 bases from J, the junction contained 1 base not matched to a gene. Germline V gene data show CDR1 as LGHNA and CDR2 as YSLEER. The CDR3 DNA sequence: TGCGCCAGCAGCCAAGGACTAGCGGGGGGTAACACCGGGGAGCTGTTTTTT. It is translated as CASSQGLAGGNTGELFF.

The rearrangement links TRBV27 to TRBJ1-1, with D possibly being TRBD1 (6 bases). The CDR3 runs to 15 residues. Germline loops: CDR1 MNHEY, CDR2 SMNVEV (reference sequence). V gave up 0 bases and J gave up 1 base, with 9 bases separating them. CDR3 sequence reads: CASSLSWGRNTEAFF. The CDR3 DNA follows: TGTGCCAGCAGTTTATCGTGGGGGCGGAACACTGAAGCTTTCTTT.

This chain joins TRBV9 and TRBJ2-7; TRBD2 matches at 8 bases. The CDR3 extends over 13 amino acids. V lost 4 bases, J lost 4 bases, and 4 bases stayed unmatched. CDR1 SGDLS and CDR2 YYNGEE come from the germline V gene. CDR3 nucleotides: TGTGCCAGCAGCCCCGGGACTAGGTACGAGCAGTACTTC. Translating gives CASSPGTRYEQYF.

The genes are TRBV10-3 and TRBJ2-7; 9 bases are shared with TRBD2. Germline V lookup: CDR1 ENHRY, CDR2 SYGVKD. V dropped 6 bases and J dropped 3; count of bases not matched to a gene: 12. The CDR3 is 16 residues long. The DNA for the CDR3 is TGTGCCATCAGACAATCGTGGACTAGCGAAGGCTACGAGCAGTACTTC. Translation: CAIRQSWTSEGYEQYF.

This clone was observed once. J is TRBJ2-3 and V is TRBV7-2, with D maybe TRBD1 (5 bases). This CDR3 is 15 amino acids long. Germline V lookup: CDR1 SGHTA, CDR2 FQGNSA. V was trimmed by 3 bases and J by 1 base, leaving 11 bases between them. The CDR3 nucleotides read TGTGCCAGCAGCTTCGGTATACAGGGCACAGATACGCAGTATTTT. This sequence encodes CASSFGIQGTDTQYF.

CDR3 amino acids: CASSLAEASYEQYF. The DNA of the CDR3 is TGTGCCAGCAGTTTAGCGGAGGCCTCCTACGAGCAGTACTTC. V and J are TRBV27 and TRBJ2-7, with a possible D match to TRBD2 (5 bases). Germline CDR1 and CDR2: MNHEY and SMNVEV (reference sequence). The CDR3 extends over 14 amino acids. V was shortened by 2 bases and J by 0 bases, with 8 bases between the two germline ends.

In the case of this clone: The sample contains more than one DNA sequence encoding this CDR3. The CDR3 loop is CASSDSELETQYF. The CDR3 nucleotides are TGTGCCAGCAGTGATTCGGAGCTGGAGACCCAGTACTTC. The chain has TRBV2 and TRBJ2-5, with D hard to call. The CDR3 consists of 13 residues. V dropped 3 bases and J dropped 5 bases, with 10 bases sitting between them. Germline assignment: CDR1 SNHLY and CDR2 FYNNEI.

The chain combines TRBV4-2 with TRBJ1-2, with a possible D match to TRBD1 (5 bases). Trimming stripped 1 base from V and 7 bases from J, with 13 bases between. The CDR3 contains 14 residues. Per the germline V gene, CDR1 is LGHNA and CDR2 is YNFKEQ. CDR3 protein: CASSQVDQGRGYTF. As DNA, the CDR3 is TGTGCCAGCAGCCAAGTGGACCAGGGTCGTGGCTACACCTTC.

The chain recombines TRBV19 with TRBJ2-7; perhaps TRBD1 as D (5 bases). Trimming removed 4 bases from V and 3 bases from J, with 7 bases in between. The germline gives CDR1 LNHDA, CDR2 SQIVND (reference sequence). The CDR3 length is 12 residues. This CDR3 reads CASSSDSYEQYF. CDR3 bases: TGTGCCAGTAGTAGCGACAGCTACGAGCAGTACTTC.

This clone has only a few counts. This chain connects TRBV7-2 to TRBJ2-7; D uncertain. The CDR3 is made up of 13 amino acids. CDR1 SGHTA and CDR2 FQGNSA come from the germline V gene. Deletions cut 2 bases from V and 4 bases from J, with 9 bases between. The DNA for the CDR3 is TGTGCCAGCAGCTTAAGTTCGCGGTACGAGCAGTACTTC. The encoded protein is CASSLSSRYEQYF.

This chain uses TRBV11-2 with TRBJ2-1; TRBD2 matches at 8 bases. Per the germline V gene, CDR1 is SGHAT and CDR2 is FQNNGV. Trimming took 7 bases from V and 4 from J; bases not matched to a gene: 15. CDR3 length: 17 residues. This CDR3 reads CASKKTSGGLLYNEQFF. DNA of the CDR3: TGTGCCAGCAAGAAAACTAGCGGAGGTCTTCTTTACAATGAGCAGTTCTTC.

The chain couples TRBV4-3 to TRBJ2-2; 9 positions match TRBD1. The CDR3 consists of 17 residues. The V segment lost 4 bases and the J segment 5 bases; nucleotides outside the gene matches: 11. Germline values: CDR1 LGHNA, CDR2 YSLEER. CDR3 region: CASSRTGGSPRTGELFF. CDR3 DNA: TGCGCCAGCAGCCGAACAGGGGGCTCACCGCGAACCGGGGAGCTGTTTTTT.

J is TRBJ1-1 and V is TRBV5-6; TRBD1 agrees at 9 bases. Losses at the gene ends were 4 bases for V and 4 bases for J; bases not matched to a gene: 2. The CDR3 contains 13 residues. Germline CDR1 is SGHDT and CDR2 is YYEEEE. CDR3 in DNA: TGTGCCAGCAGCCAGACAGGGGGCACTGAAGCTTTCTTT. Encoded protein: CASSQTGGTEAFF.

V usage is TRBV6-2 or TRBV6-3 and J usage is TRBJ2-7; D is possibly TRBD2 (5 bases). The CDR3 runs 12 residues. V shed 4 bases and J shed 9 bases, with 13 bases lying between them. CDR1 is MNHEY and CDR2 is SVGEGT in the germline V gene. CDR3 sequence (DNA): TGTGCCAGCAGTTCCGGACTCGGAGGGCAGTACTTC. Translating it yields CASSSGLGGQYF.

The chain combines TRBV18 with TRBJ2-3; 8 bases line up with TRBD2. The V segment lost 7 bases and the J segment 4 bases; nucleotides outside the gene matches: 10. Germline CDR1 and CDR2: KGHSH and LQKENI. This CDR3 has 15 residues. The CDR3 reads CASFRSGSWPDTQYF. The CDR3 DNA is TGTGCCAGCTTTCGGAGCGGGAGTTGGCCAGATACGCAGTATTTT. Together with reference TRBV18 and TRBJ2-3, the CDR3 gives the full variable domain: NAGVMQNPRHLVRRRGQEARLRCSPMKGHSHVYWYRQLPEEGLKFMVYLQKENIIDESGMPKERFSAEFPKEGPSILRIQQVVRGDSAAYFCASFRSGSWPDTQYFGPGTRLTVL.

The chain combines TRBV4-3 with TRBJ2-5, with unresolved D. Trimming cost V 0 bases and J 5 bases, with 7 bases left between them. This CDR3 has 13 amino acids. CDR1 and CDR2 from the germline V gene are LGHNA and YSLEER. The DNA for the CDR3 is TGCGCCAGCAGCCAAGATTTATCGGAGACCCAGTACTTC. The encoded protein is CASSQDLSETQYF.

This chain links TRBV18 with TRBJ2-5; D is unresolved. With 1 base removed from V and 3 bases from J, the gap between germline ends came to 9 bases. CDR1 is KGHSH, CDR2 LQKENI, per germline. The CDR3 loop spans 14 amino acids. CDR3 coding DNA: TGTGCCAGCTCACCACAGAGCAGCGAAGAGACCCAGTACTTC. Translating it yields CASSPQSSEETQYF.

The chain is built from TRBV7-9 and TRBJ1-1; D remains unclear. Germline V lookup: CDR1 SEHNR, CDR2 FQNEAQ (reference sequence). The V gene lost 6 bases and the J gene lost 8 bases, with 10 bases spanning the gap. This CDR3 has 11 amino acids. The CDR3 reads CASREEGEAFF. The CDR3 nucleotides are TGTGCCAGCAGGGAGGAGGGAGAAGCTTTCTTT.

The gene calls are TRBV7-2 and TRBJ2-2; 11 bases line up with TRBD2. CDR3 size: 17 residues. Germline CDR1 reads SGHTA; CDR2 reads FQGNSA. After removal of 0 bases from V and 4 bases from J, the junction contained 4 bases not matched to a gene. CDR3 DNA sequence: TGTGCCAGCAGCTTAGCCCTACTAGCGGGGGTCACCGGGGAGCTGTTTTTT. Encoded protein: CASSLALLAGVTGELFF.

This sequence joins TRBV7-8 and TRBJ2-5, with D hard to call. Trimming stripped 1 base from V and 5 bases from J, with 8 bases between. Germline V gene sequence: CDR1 SGHVS, CDR2 FQNEAQ. The CDR3 has 13 residues. This chain's CDR3 is CASSLGTMETQYF. As DNA, the CDR3 is TGTGCCAGCAGCTTAGGAACTATGGAGACCCAGTACTTC.

The chain couples TRBV7-9 to TRBJ1-1, with unresolved D. The CDR3 has 14 amino acids. Germline lookup yields CDR1 SEHNR and CDR2 FQNEAQ (reference sequence). V was clipped by 3 bases and J by 1 base, with 9 bases between them. The CDR3 region is CASSLFIANTEAFF. The CDR3 nucleotides read TGTGCCAGCAGCTTGTTCATAGCGAACACTGAAGCTTTCTTT.

A word on this clone: Other DNA sequences from this sample encode an identical CDR3 as well. The chain joins TRBV2 to TRBJ1-1; tentative D call: TRBD1 (5 bases). The CDR3 totals 13 residues. Per germline, CDR1 SNHLY and CDR2 FYNNEI. V lost 6 bases, J lost 1 base, and 9 bases lay in between. CDR3: CASSDQGNTEAFF. CDR3 DNA: TGTGCCAGCAGCGATCAGGGGAACACTGAAGCTTTCTTT.

For the CDR3, the DNA is TGTGCCAGCAGCTTAACGGGGGGACTAGCGGGAGAAAATGAGCAGTTCTTC. Translating it yields CASSLTGGLAGENEQFF. V gene TRBV7-3 combines with J gene TRBJ2-1; 14 positions agree with TRBD2. Germline-derived CDR1 and CDR2 are SGHTA and FQGTGA. Unmatched junction bases numbered 5, after V lost 0 bases and J lost 7 bases. The CDR3 consists of 17 residues.